One and the same sample provided the 3 T cell receptor beta chains below, sequenced in a study of T cells after yellow fever vaccination. TCRdb analysed the 5' RACE reads with MiXCR anew, one entry per CDR3 protein. The sample includes 250,000 to 400,000 distinct CDR3 sequences, 3.5% to 5% of them seen just once. The material was PBMCs, obtained 15 days after the yellow fever booster vaccination. These receptors were taken from a man between 18 and 29 years old who received the YFV17D yellow fever vaccine.

The sample holds many counts of this clonotype. The V gene is TRBV5-1, the J gene TRBJ2-7, with TRBD2 matching over 9 bases. J gave up 3 bases and V 1 base, and 2 bases lay outside the gene matches. The CDR3 extends over 14 amino acids. Germline CDR1 and CDR2: SGHRS and YFSETQ. The CDR3 loop is CASSLSGGNYEQYV. The CDR3 nucleotides are TGCGCCAGCAGCTTGAGCGGGGGGAACTACGAGCAGTACGTC.

There are a few counts of this clonotype. This rearrangement joins TRBV7-2 to TRBJ2-7; a possible D gene is TRBD1 (5 bases). The V end lost 1 base, the J end lost 2 bases, and 18 bases lay between the germline ends. The CDR3 spans 17 residues. CDR1 is SGHTA and CDR2 is FQGNSA in the germline V gene. The CDR3 spells CASSLESNRFITYEQYF. Here the CDR3 DNA reads TGTGCCAGCAGCTTAGAGTCTAACAGGTTTATAACCTACGAGCAGTACTTC. The full variable domain, with the rest looked up from reference TRBV7-2 and TRBJ2-7, is GAGVSQSPSNKVTEKGKDVELRCDPISGHTALYWYRQSLGQGLEFLIYFQGNSAPDKSGLPSDRFSAERTGGSVSTLTIQRTQQEDSAVYLCASSLESNRFITYEQYFGPGTRLTVT.

The V call is TRBV4-3, the J call TRBJ2-6, with 7 bases that match TRBD1. The germline V gene has CDR1 LGHNA and CDR2 YSLEER. The CDR3 spans 17 residues. V dropped 0 bases and J dropped 0; count of bases not matched to a gene: 2. This CDR3 reads CASSQEDRSSGANVLTF. DNA of the CDR3: TGCGCCAGCAGCCAAGAGGACAGGTCCTCTGGGGCCAACGTCCTGACTTTC.